This passage covers 31 T cell receptor beta chains from one sample sequenced in a study of cytomegalovirus exposure and HLA in healthy donors. Method: immunoSEQ multiplex PCR; TCRdb's copy keeps in-frame clones and lacks some. The sample yields over 250,000 clones, approximately 83% seen once. Sequencing was carried out using PBMCs. These receptor sequences come from a woman aged 18-29 years in good health and CMV-seronegative.

This chain connects TRBV7-7 to TRBJ2-5, with D unresolved. Trimming shortened V by 1 base and J by 0 bases, and 9 bases separated the two germline ends. The V gene's germline CDR1 is SSHAT and CDR2 FNYEAQ (reference sequence). This CDR3 is 15 amino acids long. The CDR3 DNA follows: TGTGCCAGCAGCTTAGGACTCACCTACCAAGAGACCCAGTACTTC. It codes for CASSLGLTYQETQYF.

V usage is TRBV28 and J usage is TRBJ1-4, with 10 bases matching TRBD1. This CDR3 has 15 residues. From germline, CDR1 is MDHEN and CDR2 SYDVKM. Trimming cost V 6 bases and J 10 bases; bases outside gene matches: 11. The CDR3 nucleotides are TGTGCCAGCAGATTCTCCGGGACAGGGGACACAAAACTGTTTTTT. Residues: CASRFSGTGDTKLFF.

The chain uses TRBV2 and TRBJ2-5; D is unclear. Germline-derived CDR1 and CDR2 are SNHLY and FYNNEI. V was pared by 2 bases and J by 2 bases, with 18 bases between. This CDR3 is built from 17 residues. CDR3 in amino acids: CASSERMAGRQQETQYF. The CDR3 DNA is TGTGCCAGCAGTGAAAGGATGGCAGGTAGACAACAAGAGACCCAGTACTTC.

V and J are TRBV4-1 and TRBJ1-1; D is undetermined. CDR3 size: 12 residues. Germline V lookup: CDR1 MGHRA, CDR2 YSYEKL. Trimming stripped 1 base from V and 9 bases from J, with 9 bases between. The CDR3 DNA is TGCGCCAGCAGCCAAGGTTCGGTCCAAGCTTTCTTT. Its protein product is CASSQGSVQAFF.

The J gene is TRBJ1-5, the V gene TRBV9; D possibly corresponds to TRBD1 (5 bases). The CDR3 contains 15 residues. V shed 0 bases and J shed 5 bases, with 12 bases lying between them. CDR1 is SGDLS and CDR2 is YYNGEE in the germline V gene. This CDR3 is CASSVGEGGDQPQHF. As DNA, the CDR3 is TGTGCCAGCAGCGTAGGGGAGGGAGGGGATCAGCCCCAGCATTTT.

V is TRBV2 and J is TRBJ1-5; 11 nucleotides agree with TRBD1. J was trimmed by 4 bases and V by 4 bases; bases with no gene match: 6. The CDR3 extends over 16 amino acids. From germline, CDR1 is SNHLY and CDR2 FYNNEI. In DNA form, the CDR3 reads TGTGCCAGCAGTGTGAGAGGGACAGGGGGAAATCAGCCCCAGCATTTT. Residues: CASSVRGTGGNQPQHF.

V and J are TRBV19 and TRBJ2-5; 12 bases align to TRBD1. Germline values: CDR1 LNHDA, CDR2 SQIVND (reference sequence). Trimming took 8 bases from V and 5 from J; bases not matched to a gene: 6. The CDR3 has 14 residues. The CDR3 sequence is CASRDRGHGETQYF. The CDR3 DNA sequence: TGTGCCAGTCGGGACAGGGGGCATGGGGAGACCCAGTACTTC.

The chain's CDR3 is CASSPPSRGSYEQYF. CDR3 nucleotides: TGTGCCAGCTCACCCCCCAGTCGGGGCTCCTACGAGCAGTACTTC. This sequence joins TRBV18 and TRBJ2-7, with D possibly TRBD2 on 5 matching bases. The CDR3 has 15 amino acids. Between the trimmed V and J ends, which lost 3 bases and 0 bases, there was a span of 12 bases. Germline CDR1 is KGHSH and CDR2 is LQKENI. Full variable domain (missing parts from reference TRBV18 and TRBJ2-7): NAGVMQNPRHLVRRRGQEARLRCSPMKGHSHVYWYRQLPEEGLKFMVYLQKENIIDESGMPKERFSAEFPKEGPSILRIQQVVRGDSAAYFCASSPPSRGSYEQYFGPGTRLTVT.

The chain recombines TRBV5-6 with TRBJ2-7; 8 positions agree with TRBD1. Losses at the gene ends were 0 bases for V and 4 bases for J; bases not matched to a gene: 9. This CDR3 spans 16 amino acids. Germline lookup yields CDR1 SGHDT and CDR2 YYEEEE. This chain's CDR3 is CASSLGQGHTTYEQYF. Written as DNA, the CDR3 is TGTGCCAGCAGCTTGGGACAGGGGCACACTACTTACGAGCAGTACTTC.

V is TRBV29-1 and J is TRBJ2-7; D is perhaps TRBD1 (6 bases). The V gene's germline CDR1 is SQVTM and CDR2 ANQGSEA. This CDR3 region has 15 residues. V was clipped by 3 bases and J by 4 bases, with 19 bases between them. The CDR3 sequence is CSVDAQGRGAYEQYF. The CDR3 DNA is TGCAGCGTTGACGCCCAGGGGAGAGGAGCATACGAGCAGTACTTC.

The chain couples TRBV5-4 to TRBJ1-2; D gene ambiguous. V was pared by 1 base and J by 8 bases, with 18 bases between. The CDR3 totals 15 residues. Looked up from germline, CDR1 is SGHNT and CDR2 is YYREEE (reference sequence). In DNA form, the CDR3 reads TGTGCCAGCAGCTTGAGTGGGGAGGGAAGAGGAGGCTACACCTTC. It specifies CASSLSGEGRGGYTF.

J is TRBJ2-7 and V is TRBV6-5; 10 nucleotides line up with TRBD2. This CDR3 is built from 15 residues. Germline loops: CDR1 MNHEY, CDR2 SVGAGI. V was clipped by 5 bases and J by 2 bases; unmatched bases: 6. CDR3 sequence (DNA): TGTGCCAGCAGTCCACGGACTAGCGGTACCTACGAGCAGTACTTC. This codes for CASSPRTSGTYEQYF.

This clone was found once. The V call is TRBV5-6, the J call TRBJ1-2, with D possibly matching TRBD1 (5 bases). This CDR3 comprises 14 residues. V lost 2 bases to trimming and J lost 7 bases, with 15 bases between them. CDR1 is SGHDT, CDR2 YYEEEE, per germline. CDR3 in amino acids: CASSLLDRVSGYTF. The CDR3 bases are TGTGCCAGCAGCTTACTCGACAGAGTCTCTGGCTACACCTTC. The whole variable domain, remainder taken from reference TRBV5-6 and TRBJ1-2, is DAGVTQSPTHLIKTRGQQVTLRCSPKSGHDTVSWYQQALGQGPQFIFQYYEEEERQRGNFPDRFSGHQFPNYSSELNVNALLLGDSALYLCASSLLDRVSGYTFGSGTRLTVV.

The chain is built from TRBV27 and TRBJ1-2; D remains ambiguous. The V gene's germline CDR1 is MNHEY and CDR2 SMNVEV (reference sequence). This CDR3 is 18 amino acids long. The ends were cut back, 3 bases at V and 0 bases at J, with 20 bases in the middle. CDR3 DNA: TGTGCCAGCAGTTTCCTCGACACCGTCAGATCCACTAACTATGGCTACACCTTC. Amino acid sequence: CASSFLDTVRSTNYGYTF.

This chain connects TRBV6-6 to TRBJ1-1; TRBD1 might be the D (5 bases). The CDR3 extends over 16 amino acids. V lost 2 bases to trimming and J lost 3 bases, with 16 bases between them. Germline V CDR1 and CDR2: MNHNY, SVGAGI (reference sequence). The CDR3 sequence: CASSYRQGGWDTEAFF. The DNA for the CDR3 is TGTGCCAGCAGTTACCGCCAGGGAGGGTGGGACACTGAAGCTTTCTTT.

CDR3 sequence: CASSLAVAGTFYEQYF. The CDR3 DNA sequence: TGTGCCAGCAGCTTAGCCGTAGCTGGGACTTTCTACGAGCAGTACTTC. J is TRBJ2-7 and V is TRBV7-8; TRBD2 might be the D (6 bases). The V gene's germline CDR1 is SGHVS and CDR2 FQNEAQ. The V and J ends lost 0 bases and 3 bases respectively, with 15 bases between them. This CDR3 has 16 residues.

The rearrangement joins TRBV9 to TRBJ2-3; the match to TRBD1 covers 7 bases. The CDR3 is 16 amino acids. Unmatched junction bases numbered 7, after V lost 3 bases and J lost 0 bases. The germline V gene encodes CDR1 SGDLS and CDR2 YYNGEE. The CDR3 DNA is TGTGCCAGCAGCGCAAGGGGGCCACATAGCACAGATACGCAGTATTTT. Translation gives CASSARGPHSTDTQYF.

The chain recombines TRBV6-1 with TRBJ2-5; tentatively, D is TRBD1 (8 bases). The V end lost 6 bases, the J end lost 4 bases, and 15 bases lay between the germline ends. The CDR3 consists of 14 residues. The germline V gene has CDR1 MNHNS and CDR2 SASEGT. The CDR3 nucleotides read TGTGCCAGCAGCAGGACAGGGAGGGGAGAGACCCAGTACTTC. Translated, it gives CASSRTGRGETQYF.

Points on this clone: Mismatch with germline at one junction end may stem from a read error. V usage is TRBV6-1 and J usage is TRBJ1-5; maybe TRBD1 (5 bases). The CDR3 runs 17 residues. Germline CDR1 reads MNHNS; CDR2 reads SASEGT. The CDR3 protein is CASSEFVPGNSNQPQHF. The DNA of the CDR3 is TGTGCCAGCAGTGAATTCGTTCCAGGGAATAGCAATCAACCCCAGCATTTT.

The V gene is TRBV2, the J gene TRBJ2-5, with D unclear. Germline V gene lookup returns CDR1 SNHLY and CDR2 FYNNEI. V was pared by 5 bases and J by 0 bases, with 7 bases between. CDR3 length: 13 residues. The CDR3 spells CASSFMYQETQYF. In DNA, the CDR3 is TGTGCCAGCAGTTTTATGTACCAAGAGACCCAGTACTTC.

In this sample, this clone turned up once. The rearrangement uses TRBV18 and TRBJ1-4; 7 nucleotides agree with TRBD1. The CDR3 spans 16 residues. The junction had 13 bases not matched to a gene; V was cut back by 4 bases and J by 8 bases. Germline CDR1 and CDR2: KGHSH and LQKENI. CDR3 in amino acids: CASSLRLTGLGEKLFF. Written as DNA, the CDR3 is TGTGCCAGCTCACTACGCCTGACAGGGTTAGGAGAAAAACTGTTTTTT.

V gene TRBV23-1 combines with J gene TRBJ2-7; no definite D call. TRBV23-1 has ORF status, its function being uncertain. V lost 2 bases and J 7 bases, leaving 15 bases between the germline ends. The CDR3 contains 14 residues. The CDR3 protein is CASSQPEVGEEQYF. The CDR3 coding sequence is TGCGCCAGCAGTCAACCCGAGGTCGGTGAAGAGCAGTACTTC.

This chain links TRBV10-3 with TRBJ2-5, with TRBD2 matching 8 bases. V was clipped by 10 bases and J by 1 base; unmatched bases: 8. The CDR3 totals 14 residues. Germline lookup yields CDR1 ENHRY and CDR2 SYGVKD. The CDR3 loop reads CATSPAGGQETQYF. In DNA, the CDR3 is TGTGCCACCTCTCCCGCGGGGGGCCAAGAGACCCAGTACTTC.

V usage is TRBV5-6 and J usage is TRBJ1-5; 10 bases are shared with TRBD1. The CDR3 has 19 residues. The V segment lost 0 bases and the J segment 0 bases; nucleotides outside the gene matches: 9. The germline V gene encodes CDR1 SGHDT and CDR2 YYEEEE. CDR3 in DNA: TGTGCCAGCAGCTTGGACGGGACAGGGGCCTTATATAGCAATCAGCCCCAGCATTTT. Its translation: CASSLDGTGALYSNQPQHF.

The V gene is TRBV6-1, the J gene TRBJ1-5, with D perhaps matching TRBD1 (5 bases). V was cut by 2 bases and J by 0 bases, with 14 bases left in between. The CDR3 runs to 17 residues. CDR1 and CDR2 (germline): MNHNS, SASEGT. The CDR3 here is CASSEQGGWNSNQPQHF. CDR3 in DNA: TGTGCCAGCAGTGAACAGGGAGGGTGGAATAGCAATCAGCCCCAGCATTTT.

The chain combines TRBV5-1 with TRBJ1-2; 10 positions agree with TRBD1. This CDR3 contains 14 residues. Per the germline V gene, CDR1 is SGHRS and CDR2 is YFSETQ. The V gene end was trimmed by 4 bases and the J gene end by 6 bases; junction bases not matched to a gene: 6. CDR3 nucleotide sequence: TGCGCCAGCAGCAGGGACAGGGGCGAAGATGGCTACACCTTC. This codes for CASSRDRGEDGYTF.

J is TRBJ2-7 and V is TRBV4-1, with TRBD1 matching over 8 bases. Looked up from germline, CDR1 is MGHRA and CDR2 is YSYEKL. V lost 1 base and J lost 2; bases outside the gene matches: 13. The CDR3 runs to 18 residues. The CDR3 loop is CASSQVFSNQGAAYEQYF. CDR3 nucleotides: TGCGCCAGCAGCCAAGTGTTTAGTAATCAGGGGGCGGCCTACGAGCAGTACTTC.

The J gene is TRBJ2-7, the V gene TRBV5-4, with D possibly TRBD2 on 5 matching bases. The length of the CDR3 is 15 residues. Per the germline V gene, CDR1 is SGHNT and CDR2 is YYREEE (reference sequence). Trimming cost V 0 bases and J 0 bases, with 10 bases left between them. The CDR3 reads CASSLDPGSSYEQYF. CDR3 coding DNA: TGTGCCAGCAGCTTGGACCCGGGGAGCTCCTACGAGCAGTACTTC.

The chain uses TRBV11-2 and TRBJ1-2; a weak D match, TRBD1 (6 bases). This CDR3 has 15 residues. V shed 5 bases and J shed 5 bases, with 18 bases lying between them. Per germline, CDR1 SGHAT and CDR2 FQNNGV. The CDR3 loop is CASSPPLNTGYGYTF. The CDR3 nucleotides read TGTGCCAGCAGCCCACCTCTTAATACAGGGTATGGCTACACCTTC.

The rearrangement joins TRBV5-1 to TRBJ2-1, with 12 bases lining up with TRBD2. Germline V CDR1 and CDR2: SGHRS, YFSETQ. This CDR3 region has 17 residues. Trimming cost V 4 bases and J 1 base; bases outside gene matches: 6. CDR3 DNA: TGCGCCAGCAGCCCGACTAGCGGGAGAGTTTCCTACAATGAGCAGTTCTTC. Translating it yields CASSPTSGRVSYNEQFF.

The chain combines TRBV29-1 with TRBJ1-1; TRBD1 aligns across 8 bases. The CDR3 runs to 15 residues. CDR1 is SQVTM and CDR2 is ANQGSEA in the germline V gene. J gave up 1 base and V 6 bases, and 10 bases lay outside the gene matches. The CDR3 protein is CSVYRDRRRNTEAFF. The CDR3 DNA is TGCAGCGTATACCGGGACAGGCGGAGGAACACTGAAGCTTTCTTT.